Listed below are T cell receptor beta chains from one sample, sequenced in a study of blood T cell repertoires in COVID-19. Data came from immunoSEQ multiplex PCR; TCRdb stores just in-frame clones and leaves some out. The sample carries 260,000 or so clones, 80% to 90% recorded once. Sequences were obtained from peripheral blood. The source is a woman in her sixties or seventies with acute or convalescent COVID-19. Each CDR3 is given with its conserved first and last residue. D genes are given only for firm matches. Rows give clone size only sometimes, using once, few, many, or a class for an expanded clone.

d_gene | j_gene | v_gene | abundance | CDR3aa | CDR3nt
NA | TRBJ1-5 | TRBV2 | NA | CASSESTDSRDNQPQHF | TGTGCCAGCAGTGAATCGACAGATAGTCGTGACAATCAGCCCCAGCATTTT
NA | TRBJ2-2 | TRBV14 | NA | CASSPFSAGELFF | TGTGCCAGCAGCCCCTTCAGTGCCGGGGAGCTGTTTTTT
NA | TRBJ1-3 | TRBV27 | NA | CASSLTGIFSGNTIYF | TGTGCCAGCAGTTTAACCGGGATTTTCTCTGGAAACACCATATATTTT
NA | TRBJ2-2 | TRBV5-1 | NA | CASSPSGAGELFF | TGCGCCAGCAGCCCCTCAGGGGCCGGGGAGCTGTTTTTT
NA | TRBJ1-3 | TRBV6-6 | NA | CASSYAGTRNTIYF | TGTGCCAGCAGTTACGCAGGGACAAGAAACACCATATATTTT
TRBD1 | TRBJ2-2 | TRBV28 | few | CASSRQGGELFF | TGTGCCAGCAGTAGACAGGGCGGGGAGCTGTTTTTT
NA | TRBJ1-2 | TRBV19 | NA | CASSIDGNREGYGYTF | TGTGCCAGTAGTATAGATGGTAACAGGGAAGGCTATGGCTACACCTTC
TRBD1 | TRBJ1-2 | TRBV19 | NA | CASRRQGAMNYGYTF | TGTGCCAGTAGAAGACAGGGGGCTATGAACTATGGCTACACCTTC
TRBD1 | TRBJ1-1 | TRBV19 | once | CASSNQGTGRVTEAFF | TGTGCCAGTAGTAACCAGGGGACAGGGAGGGTCACTGAAGCTTTCTTT
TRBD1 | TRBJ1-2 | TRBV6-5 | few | CASSGQGSSYGYTF | TGTGCCAGCAGCGGACAGGGTTCCTCCTATGGCTACACCTTC
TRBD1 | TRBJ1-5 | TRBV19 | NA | CATHTGQGRSNSNQPQHF | TGTGCCACCCACACCGGACAGGGGAGGTCGAATAGCAATCAGCCCCAGCATTTT
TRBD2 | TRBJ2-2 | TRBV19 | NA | CASSGRGGYTGELFF | TGTGCCAGTAGTGGTCGCGGGGGGTACACCGGGGAGCTGTTTTTT
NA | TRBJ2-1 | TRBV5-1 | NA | CASSLLGGAVDEQFF | TGCGCCAGCAGCTTGTTAGGGGGGGCCGTCGATGAGCAGTTCTTC
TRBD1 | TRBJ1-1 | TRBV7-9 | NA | CASSPMRGTANMNTEAFF | TGTGCCAGCAGCCCGATGAGAGGGACAGCAAACATGAACACTGAAGCTTTCTTT
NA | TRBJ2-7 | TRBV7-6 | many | CASSLVTEGASYEQYF | TGTGCCAGCAGCTTAGTGACCGAAGGGGCTTCCTACGAGCAGTACTTC
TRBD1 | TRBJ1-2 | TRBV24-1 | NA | CATSDPTGYGYTF | TGTGCCACCAGTGATCCGACAGGGTATGGCTACACCTTC
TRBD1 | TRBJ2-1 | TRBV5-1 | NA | CASSRGFGQGDNEQFF | TGCGCCAGCAGCCGCGGATTTGGACAGGGAGACAATGAGCAGTTCTTC
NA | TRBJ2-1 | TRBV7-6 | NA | CASSLEGGSYNEQFF | TGTGCCAGCAGCTTAGAGGGGGGGTCCTACAATGAGCAGTTCTTC
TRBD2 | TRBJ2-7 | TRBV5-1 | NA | CASSPTSGGSYEQYF | TGCGCCAGCAGCCCGACTAGCGGGGGATCCTACGAGCAGTACTTC
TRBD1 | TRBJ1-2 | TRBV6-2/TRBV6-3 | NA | CASSYSSSPGQGAFTYGYTF | TGTGCCAGCAGTTACTCGAGTTCGCCGGGACAGGGGGCTTTTACCTATGGCTACACCTTC
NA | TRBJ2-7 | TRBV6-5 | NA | CASSSIGGEQYF | TGTGCCAGCAGTTCGATCGGCGGCGAGCAGTACTTC
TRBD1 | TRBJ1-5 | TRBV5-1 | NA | CASSLEGADNQPQHF | TGCGCCAGCAGCTTGGAGGGGGCGGACAATCAGCCCCAGCATTTT
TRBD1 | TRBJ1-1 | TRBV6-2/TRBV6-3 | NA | CASSPQGQGFTEAFF | TGTGCCAGCAGCCCCCAGGGACAGGGCTTCACTGAAGCTTTCTTT
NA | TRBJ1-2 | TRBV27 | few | CASRPLGQSTNYGYTF | TGTGCCAGCAGACCCTTAGGACAGTCTACTAACTATGGCTACACCTTC
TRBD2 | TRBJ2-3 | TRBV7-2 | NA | CASSWRTSGDTQYF | TGTGCCAGCAGCTGGCGGACTAGCGGAGATACGCAGTATTTT
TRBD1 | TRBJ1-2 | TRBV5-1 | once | CASSPGQGNGYTF | TGCGCCAGCAGCCCGGGACAGGGGAATGGCTACACCTTC
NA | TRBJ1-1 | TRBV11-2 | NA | CASSLAFGQGGTEAFF | TGTGCCAGCAGCTTAGCCTTCGGGCAGGGAGGCACTGAAGCTTTCTTT
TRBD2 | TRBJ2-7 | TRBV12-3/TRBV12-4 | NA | CASTLSGGGEQYF | TGTGCCAGCACCCTATCAGGCGGGGGAGAGCAGTACTTC
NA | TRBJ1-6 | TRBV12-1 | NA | CASSFIRKASPLHF | TGTGCCAGCAGCTTCATCAGGAAGGCTTCACCCCTCCACTTT
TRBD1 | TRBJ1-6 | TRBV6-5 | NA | CASSLTGDAPLHF | TGTGCCAGCAGTCTGACAGGGGACGCACCCCTCCACTTT
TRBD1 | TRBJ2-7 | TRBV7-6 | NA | CASSDTPGQGAHEQYF | TGTGCCAGCAGCGACACACCGGGACAGGGGGCCCACGAGCAGTACTTC
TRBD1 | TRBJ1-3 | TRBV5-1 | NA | CASSRDRGSGNTIYF | TGCGCCAGCAGCCGGGACAGGGGTTCTGGAAACACCATATATTTT
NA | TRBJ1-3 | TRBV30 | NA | CAWSSQGGSGNTIYF | TGTGCCTGGAGTTCTCAGGGAGGATCTGGAAACACCATATATTTT
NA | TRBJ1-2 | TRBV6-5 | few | CASNPGVTGSYGYTF | TGTGCCAGCAACCCCGGTGTTACAGGGAGCTATGGCTACACCTTC
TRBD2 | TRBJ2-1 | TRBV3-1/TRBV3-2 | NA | CASSPLGLAGFEQFF | TGTGCCAGCAGCCCACTGGGACTAGCGGGTTTTGAGCAGTTCTTC
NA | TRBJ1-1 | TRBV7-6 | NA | CASSLVTVNTEAFF | TGTGCCAGCAGCTTAGTAACAGTGAACACTGAAGCTTTCTTT
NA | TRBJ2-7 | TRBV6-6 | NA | CASTLNRDHEQYF | TGTGCCAGCACCCTAAACAGGGACCACGAGCAGTACTTC
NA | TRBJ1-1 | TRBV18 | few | CASSPAGTSNTEAFF | TGTGCCAGCTCACCAGCTGGGACATCGAACACTGAAGCTTTCTTT
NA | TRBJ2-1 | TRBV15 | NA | CATSRDGTPFNEQFF | TGTGCCACCAGCAGAGATGGGACACCTTTTAATGAGCAGTTCTTC
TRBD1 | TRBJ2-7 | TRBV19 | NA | CASTASGQGSLEQYF | TGTGCCAGTACGGCGTCGGGACAGGGATCCCTCGAGCAGTACTTC
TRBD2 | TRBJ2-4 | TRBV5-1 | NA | CASRGLAGGQDIQYF | TGCGCCAGCAGGGGACTAGCGGGGGGCCAGGACATTCAGTACTTC
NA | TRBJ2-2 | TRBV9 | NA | CASSARSSTGELFF | TGTGCCAGCAGCGCCCGGTCTAGTACCGGGGAGCTGTTTTTT
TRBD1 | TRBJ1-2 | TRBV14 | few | CASSRGQGPSNYGYTF | TGTGCCAGCAGCCGAGGACAGGGCCCTTCTAACTATGGCTACACCTTC
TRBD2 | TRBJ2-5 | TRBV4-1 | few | CASSQDVLGLAGGPGETQYF | TGCGCCAGCAGCCAAGATGTATTGGGACTAGCGGGGGGGCCTGGAGAGACCCAGTACTTC
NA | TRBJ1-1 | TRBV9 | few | CASSAGRGNTEAFF | TGTGCCAGCAGCGCAGGTCGGGGGAACACTGAAGCTTTCTTT
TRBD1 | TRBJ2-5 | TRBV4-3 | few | CASSRGQGWKETQYF | TGCGCCAGCAGCCGTGGACAGGGATGGAAGGAGACCCAGTACTTC